Listed here are 27 T cell receptor beta chains from one sample, sequenced in a study of T cells after yellow fever vaccination. Using its own MiXCR run on the 5' RACE reads, TCRdb lists one record per CDR3 protein. This sample yields hundreds of thousands of distinct CDR3 sequences, of which less than 20% are seen a single time; around a sixth belongs to the top ten. The source material was PBMCs, sampled 4 to 6 days after the first yellow fever vaccination. The receptors shown here come from a man aged 18 to 29 who received the YFV17D yellow fever vaccine.

In its sample, this clonotype was seen a few times. The chain employs TRBV6-2 or TRBV6-3 and TRBJ1-1; a weak D match, TRBD1 (5 bases). The length of the CDR3 is 15 residues. The germline gives CDR1 MNHEY, CDR2 SVGEGT. The V and J ends lost 4 bases and 4 bases respectively, with 16 bases between them. The DNA for the CDR3 is TGTGCCAGCAGTTCTATCTCAGGGAGCGGCACTGAAGCTTTCTTT. This codes for CASSSISGSGTEAFF.

This clonotype showed up many times. The chain couples TRBV4-1 to TRBJ1-4; possible D gene TRBD1, 5 bases. Per germline, CDR1 MGHRA and CDR2 YSYEKL. The CDR3 covers 16 residues. Trimming took off 1 base at V and 0 bases at J, with 9 bases between the two ends. In DNA, the CDR3 is TGCGCCAGCAGCCAAGGCCTACAGGCAACTAATGAAAAACTGTTTTTT. Translation: CASSQGLQATNEKLFF.

The CDR3 DNA is TGTGCCACCAGTGACGACACAGGGGCCGGGGAGCTGTTTTTT. It yields the protein CATSDDTGAGELFF. The chain carries TRBV24-1 and TRBJ2-2; 7 positions match TRBD1. V lost 4 bases and J lost 6; bases outside the gene matches: 4. Germline CDR1 is KGHDR and CDR2 is SFDVKD. This CDR3 has 14 residues.

This clonotype appeared once. The V call is TRBV6-1, the J call TRBJ1-6; 8 nucleotides align to TRBD1. Germline CDR1 is MNHNS and CDR2 is SASEGT. The CDR3 is 13 residues long. V lost 6 bases, J lost 15 bases, and 10 bases stayed unmatched. CDR3 coding DNA: TGTGCCAGCAGCTCCGGGACAGGTTTGCTCCTCCACTTT. Protein sequence: CASSSGTGLLLHF.

The chain has TRBV4-1 and TRBJ1-2, with no clear D. The germline V gene encodes CDR1 MGHRA and CDR2 YSYEKL. This CDR3 region has 15 residues. The V end was cut by 0 bases, the J end by 1 base, with 9 bases between. The CDR3 is CASSQERAHNYGYTF. CDR3 DNA: TGCGCCAGCAGCCAAGAGAGGGCACATAACTATGGCTACACCTTC.

The genes are TRBV6-4 and TRBJ2-6; TRBD2 might be the D (6 bases). With 2 bases removed from V and 1 base from J, the gap between germline ends came to 9 bases. The CDR3 extends over 16 amino acids. From germline, CDR1 is MRHNA and CDR2 SNTAGT. The CDR3 sequence: CASSDVGGSGANVLTF. The CDR3 DNA follows: TGTGCCAGCAGTGACGTGGGGGGATCTGGGGCCAACGTCCTGACTTTC.

Here the CDR3 DNA reads TGTGCCAGCAGCTCAGTCGCTTCAGATACGCAGTATTTT. Protein product: CASSSVASDTQYF. The V call is TRBV7-2, the J call TRBJ2-3; unclear D gene. Germline-derived CDR1 and CDR2 are SGHTA and FQGNSA. V gave up 4 bases and J gave up 4 bases, with 9 bases separating them. This CDR3 has 13 amino acids.

The chain links TRBV20-1 to TRBJ1-3, with D possibly TRBD1 on 5 matching bases. The V end lost 0 bases, the J end lost 0 bases, and 9 bases lay between the germline ends. Per germline, CDR1 DFQATT and CDR2 SNEGSKA (reference sequence). The CDR3 contains 15 residues. The CDR3 bases are TGCAGTGCTAGAGATGTTCAGGGCTCTGGAAACACCATATATTTT. It yields the protein CSARDVQGSGNTIYF.

This clonotype appeared a few times. The chain carries TRBV5-1 and TRBJ2-5; D perhaps matches TRBD2 (6 bases). V was cut by 3 bases and J by 9 bases, with 21 bases left in between. From germline, CDR1 is SGHRS and CDR2 YFSETQ. The length of the CDR3 is 15 residues. The CDR3 region is CASSSPLALRGPQYF. As DNA, the CDR3 is TGCGCCAGCAGCTCCCCACTAGCACTCCGTGGGCCCCAGTACTTC.

This chain joins TRBV3-1 and TRBJ1-2; TRBD1 agrees at 8 bases. The CDR3 sequence is 16 residues long. V dropped 4 bases and J dropped 2; count of bases not matched to a gene: 9. Germline loops: CDR1 LGHDT, CDR2 YNNKEL (reference sequence). CDR3 sequence (DNA): TGTGCCAGCAGCCGGGCCACAGGGGGAGCGAACTATGGCTACACCTTC. Translation: CASSRATGGANYGYTF.

This clonotype has just a few counts. The chain employs TRBV5-1 and TRBJ1-4, with 7 nucleotides matching TRBD1. Germline CDR1 is SGHRS and CDR2 is YFSETQ. V dropped 4 bases and J dropped 7; count of bases not matched to a gene: 10. This CDR3 region has 15 residues. DNA of the CDR3: TGCGCCAGCAGCATCACAGGGGAAGGGCGTGAAAAACTGTTTTTT. Translating gives CASSITGEGREKLFF. Together with reference TRBV5-1 and TRBJ1-4, the CDR3 gives the full variable domain: KAGVTQTPRYLIKTRGQQVTLSCSPISGHRSVSWYQQTPGQGLQFLFEYFSETQRNKGNFPGRFSGRQFSNSRSEMNVSTLELGDSALYLCASSITGEGREKLFFGSGTQLSVL.

The rearrangement joins TRBV6-1 to TRBJ2-7; D is ambiguous. Germline V CDR1 and CDR2: MNHNS, SASEGT. V lost 5 bases and J lost 2, with 10 bases in between. CDR3 length: 13 amino acids. CDR3 protein: CASSRTRAYEQYV. CDR3 DNA: TGTGCCAGCAGTCGGACCCGGGCCTACGAGCAGTACGTC.

This chain joins TRBV7-2 and TRBJ1-1; D gene unclear. This CDR3 spans 12 amino acids. CDR1 and CDR2 (germline): SGHTA, FQGNSA. Trimming took off 8 bases at V and 3 bases at J, with 10 bases between the two ends. CDR3 sequence: CASGRRDTEAFF. The CDR3 coding sequence is TGTGCCAGCGGACGACGTGACACTGAAGCTTTCTTT.

The chain is built from TRBV6-4 and TRBJ1-6, with TRBD1 as a possible D gene (5 bases). In germline, CDR1 is MRHNA, CDR2 SNTAGT. CDR3 length: 15 amino acids. V was cut by 4 bases and J by 7 bases, with 14 bases left in between. CDR3 bases: TGTGCCAGCAGTGTCGACAGCTCACGGAATTCACCCCTCCACTTT. It encodes CASSVDSSRNSPLHF.

In this sample, this clonotype turned up a few times. The V and J genes are TRBV9 and TRBJ2-2; possible D gene TRBD1, 6 bases. Trimming left V 0 bases short and J 0 bases short, with 6 bases between. Germline-derived CDR1 and CDR2 are SGDLS and YYNGEE. The CDR3 spans 15 residues. The CDR3 loop is CASSVEGANTGELFF. CDR3 bases: TGTGCCAGCAGCGTAGAGGGGGCGAACACCGGGGAGCTGTTTTTT.

This chain joins TRBV6-4 and TRBJ2-7, with a tentative D call TRBD1 (7 bases). There are 15 residues in the CDR3. In germline, CDR1 is MRHNA, CDR2 SNTAGT. The germline V and J ends were trimmed by 0 bases and 2 bases, with 11 bases remaining between them. The CDR3 bases are TGTGCCAGCAGTGACTCGACAGGGAGGCCCTACGAGCAGTACGTC. Amino acids: CASSDSTGRPYEQYV.

This clonotype was observed at least ten times. The J gene is TRBJ2-3, the V gene TRBV12-3 or TRBV12-4; 7 bases are a match to TRBD2. The CDR3 contains 15 residues. Trimming took 3 bases from V and 2 from J; bases not matched to a gene: 5. This CDR3 reads CASSLGGGSTDTQYF. CDR3 sequence (DNA): TGTGCCAGCAGTTTGGGCGGGGGATCCACAGATACGCAGTATTTT.

This clonotype was counted many times. The chain is built from TRBV20-1 and TRBJ2-7; TRBD1 aligns across 8 bases. The V gene's germline CDR1 is DFQATT and CDR2 SNEGSKA (reference sequence). Losses at the gene ends were 6 bases for V and 2 bases for J; bases not matched to a gene: 6. CDR3 length: 13 residues. Written as DNA, the CDR3 is TGCAGTGCCGTGGACAGGGCCACCTACGAGCAGTACGTC. It translates to CSAVDRATYEQYV.

The rearrangement uses TRBV10-3 and TRBJ2-6, with no clear D. Trimming cost V 9 bases and J 0 bases, with 21 bases left between them. CDR3 length: 18 residues. CDR1 ENHRY and CDR2 SYGVKD come from the germline V gene. CDR3 coding DNA: TGTGCCATTAAACCGGACGGGTTACTTAGCTCTGGGGCCAACGTCCTGACTTTC. It codes for CAIKPDGLLSSGANVLTF.

This clonotype was counted at least ten times. The DNA of the CDR3 is TGTGCCAGCAGCTTAAGGGTTCAGGAACAGCCCCAGCATTTT. It codes for CASSLRVQEQPQHF. The V call is TRBV7-2, the J call TRBJ1-5; no clear D. V was pared by 2 bases and J by 7 bases, with 12 bases between. Germline CDR1 SGHTA, CDR2 FQGNSA. The CDR3 loop spans 14 amino acids.

This clonotype was recorded a few times. The chain recombines TRBV12-3 or TRBV12-4 with TRBJ1-4; 8 bases align to TRBD1. The length of the CDR3 is 12 residues. V trimming: 9 bases; J trimming: 7 bases; junction bases outside the gene matches: 4. The CDR3 DNA reads as TGTGCCAGTTCGACAGGGGTTGAAAAACTGTTTTTT. It yields the protein CASSTGVEKLFF.

This clonotype showed up just a few times. The chain has TRBV5-4 and TRBJ2-6; D unclear. The germline V gene encodes CDR1 SGHNT and CDR2 YYREEE (reference sequence). This CDR3 is 15 amino acids long. The germline V and J ends were trimmed by 0 bases and 2 bases, with 6 bases remaining between them. CDR3 amino acids: CASSLGQTGANVLTF. The DNA for the CDR3 is TGTGCCAGCAGCTTGGGGCAGACTGGGGCCAACGTCCTGACTTTC.

This sequence joins TRBV20-1 and TRBJ1-6; D unclear. From germline, CDR1 is DFQATT and CDR2 SNEGSKA (reference sequence). This CDR3 contains 16 residues. V was cut by 0 bases and J by 8 bases, with 17 bases left in between. The CDR3 coding sequence is TGCAGTGCTAGAGATACGGGTCGGCGCGCTTATTCACCCCTCCACTTT. Translation gives CSARDTGRRAYSPLHF.

The DNA of the CDR3 is TGCAGCGTTGAATTTGGACAGACTTATGAAGCTTTCTTT. It codes for CSVEFGQTYEAFF. The J gene is TRBJ1-1, the V gene TRBV29-1, with a possible D match to TRBD1 (6 bases). Germline assignment: CDR1 SQVTM and CDR2 ANQGSEA. V was clipped by 2 bases and J by 7 bases, with 14 bases between them. The length of the CDR3 is 13 residues.

The DNA of the CDR3 is TGCGCCAGCAGGGACCAACCGATCTCCTACAATGAGCAGTTCTTC. Translated: CASRDQPISYNEQFF. The V and J genes are TRBV5-1 and TRBJ2-1; no firm D call. V lost 5 bases and J 0 bases, leaving 12 bases between the germline ends. CDR1 and CDR2 (germline): SGHRS, YFSETQ. This CDR3 spans 15 amino acids.

The chain uses TRBV12-5 and TRBJ1-2, with D perhaps TRBD1 (5 bases). Trimming took 1 base from V and 6 from J, leaving 9 bases between them. The CDR3 covers 13 residues. Germline V CDR1 and CDR2: LGHNT, FRNRAP. The CDR3 reads CASGLGLGDGYTF. The CDR3 coding sequence is TGTGCTAGTGGTTTGGGTCTGGGGGATGGCTACACCTTC. Complete variable domain (other parts from reference TRBV12-5 and TRBJ1-2): DARVTQTPRHKVTEMGQEVTMRCQPILGHNTVFWYRQTMMQGLELLAYFRNRAPLDDSGMPKDRFSAEMPDATLATLKIQPSEPRDSAVYFCASGLGLGDGYTFGSGTRLTVV.

The chain couples TRBV7-9 to TRBJ2-3; 7 bases fit TRBD1. Germline trimming cut 8 bases from V and 0 bases from J; bases unmatched to any gene: 5. The CDR3 consists of 14 residues. CDR1 is SEHNR, CDR2 FQNEAQ, per germline (reference sequence). The CDR3 DNA reads as TGTGCCAGCGGCCTGGACAGGAGCACAGATACGCAGTATTTT. Its protein is CASGLDRSTDTQYF.